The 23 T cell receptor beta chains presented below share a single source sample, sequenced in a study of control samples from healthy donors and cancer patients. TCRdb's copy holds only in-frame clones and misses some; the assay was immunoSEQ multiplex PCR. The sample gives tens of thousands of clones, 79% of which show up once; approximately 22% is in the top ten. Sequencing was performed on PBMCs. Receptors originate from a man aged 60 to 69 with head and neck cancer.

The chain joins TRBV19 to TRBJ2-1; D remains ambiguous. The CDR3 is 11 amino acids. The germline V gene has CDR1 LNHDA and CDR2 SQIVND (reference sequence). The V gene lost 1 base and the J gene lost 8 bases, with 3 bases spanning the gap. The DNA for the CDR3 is TGTGCCAGTAGTATAGTGGATGAGCAGTTCTTC. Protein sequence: CASSIVDEQFF.

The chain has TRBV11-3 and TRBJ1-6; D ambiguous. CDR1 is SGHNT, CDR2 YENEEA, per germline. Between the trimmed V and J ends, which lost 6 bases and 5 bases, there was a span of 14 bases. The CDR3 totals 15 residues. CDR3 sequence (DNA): TGTGCCAGCAGATCAGAAGAGCAGGATAATTCACCCCTCCACTTT. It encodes CASRSEEQDNSPLHF.

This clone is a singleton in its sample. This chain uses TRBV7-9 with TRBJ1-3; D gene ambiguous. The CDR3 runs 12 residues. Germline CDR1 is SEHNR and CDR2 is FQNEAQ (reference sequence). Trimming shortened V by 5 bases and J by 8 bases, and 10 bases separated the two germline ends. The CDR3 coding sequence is TGTGCCAGCAGCCCCGGGATCGACACCATATATTTT. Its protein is CASSPGIDTIYF.

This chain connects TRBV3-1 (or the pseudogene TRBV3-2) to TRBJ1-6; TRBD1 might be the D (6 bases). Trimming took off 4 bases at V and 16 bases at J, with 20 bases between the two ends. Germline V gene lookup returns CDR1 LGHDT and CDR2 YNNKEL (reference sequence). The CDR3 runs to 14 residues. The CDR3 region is CASSPSGGWQGLHF. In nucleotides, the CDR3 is TGTGCCAGCAGCCCGAGCGGTGGGTGGCAGGGGCTCCACTTT.

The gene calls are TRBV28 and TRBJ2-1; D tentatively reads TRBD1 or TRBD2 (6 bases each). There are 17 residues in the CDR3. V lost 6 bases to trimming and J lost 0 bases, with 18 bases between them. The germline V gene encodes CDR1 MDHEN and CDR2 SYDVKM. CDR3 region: CASRPGGTPSSYNEQFF. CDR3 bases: TGTGCCAGCAGGCCCGGAGGGACACCCAGCTCCTACAATGAGCAGTTCTTC. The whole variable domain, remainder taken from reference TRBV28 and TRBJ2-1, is DVKVTQSSRYLVKRTGEKVFLECVQDMDHENMFWYRQDPGLGLRLIYFSYDVKMKEKGDIPEGYSVSREKKERFSLILESASTNQTSMYLCASRPGGTPSSYNEQFFGPGTRLTVL.

The CDR3 DNA sequence: TGTGCCAGCAGCGTAGATTTTGCTAGCTCGTCAGATACGCAGTATTTT. Translating it yields CASSVDFASSSDTQYF. The chain carries TRBV9 and TRBJ2-3, with a possible D match to TRBD2 (5 bases). The germline V gene encodes CDR1 SGDLS and CDR2 YYNGEE. V lost 0 bases and J lost 4, with 15 bases in between. The CDR3 has 16 residues.

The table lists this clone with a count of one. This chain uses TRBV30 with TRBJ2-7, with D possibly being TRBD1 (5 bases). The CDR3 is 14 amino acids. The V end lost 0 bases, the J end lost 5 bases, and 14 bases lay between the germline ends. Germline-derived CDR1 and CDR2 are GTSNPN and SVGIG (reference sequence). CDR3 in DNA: TGTGCCTGGAGTGTAGGTTCAGGGTTCCACGAGCAGTACTTC. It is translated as CAWSVGSGFHEQYF.

The CDR3 spells CAISGQLSTDTQYF. The CDR3 DNA follows: TGTGCCATCAGTGGACAGCTGAGCACAGATACGCAGTATTTT. The chain is built from TRBV10-3 and TRBJ2-3; possible D gene TRBD1, 5 bases. CDR3 length equals 14 residues. Germline CDR1 and CDR2: ENHRY and SYGVKD. Trimming removed 4 bases from V and 0 bases from J, with 8 bases in between.

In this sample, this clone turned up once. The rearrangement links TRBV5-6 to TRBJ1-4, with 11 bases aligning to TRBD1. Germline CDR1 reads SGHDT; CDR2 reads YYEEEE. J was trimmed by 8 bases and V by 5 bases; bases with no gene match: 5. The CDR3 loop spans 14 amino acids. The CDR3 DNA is TGTGCCAGCAGTCCGGGACAGGGGGAAGAAAAACTGTTTTTT. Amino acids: CASSPGQGEEKLFF.

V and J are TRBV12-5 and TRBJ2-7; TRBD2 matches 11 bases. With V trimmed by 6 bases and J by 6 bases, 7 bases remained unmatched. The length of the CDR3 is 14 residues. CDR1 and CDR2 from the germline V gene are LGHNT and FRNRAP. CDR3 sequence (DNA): TGTGCTAGTGGAATAGCGGGAGGGCCGGTCGAGCAGTACTTC. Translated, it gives CASGIAGGPVEQYF.

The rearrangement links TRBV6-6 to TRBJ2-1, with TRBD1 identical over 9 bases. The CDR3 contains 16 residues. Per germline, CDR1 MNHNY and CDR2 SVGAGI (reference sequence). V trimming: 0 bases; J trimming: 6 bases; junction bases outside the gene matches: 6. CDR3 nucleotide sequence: TGTGCCAGCAGTTACTCACGGGACAGGGTACGCAATGAGCAGTTCTTC. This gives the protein CASSYSRDRVRNEQFF.

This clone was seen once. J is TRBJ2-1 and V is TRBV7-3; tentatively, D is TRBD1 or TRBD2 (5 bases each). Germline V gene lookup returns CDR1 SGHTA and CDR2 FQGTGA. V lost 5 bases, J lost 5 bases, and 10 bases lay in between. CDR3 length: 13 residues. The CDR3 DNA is TGTGCCAGCAGCCTCGGGGCAGACAATGAGCAGTTCTTC. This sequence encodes CASSLGADNEQFF.

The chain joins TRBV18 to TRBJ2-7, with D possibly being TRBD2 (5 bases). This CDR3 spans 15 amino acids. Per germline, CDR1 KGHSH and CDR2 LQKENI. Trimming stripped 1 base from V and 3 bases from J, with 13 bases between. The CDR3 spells CASSPQNYGNYEQYF. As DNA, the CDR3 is TGTGCCAGCTCACCACAAAATTACGGGAACTACGAGCAGTACTTC.

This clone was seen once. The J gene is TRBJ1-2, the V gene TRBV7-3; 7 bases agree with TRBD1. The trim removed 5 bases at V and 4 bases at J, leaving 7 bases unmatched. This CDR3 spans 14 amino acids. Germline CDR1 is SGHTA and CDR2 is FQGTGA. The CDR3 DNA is TGTGCCAGCAGCCGTGACAGGGAGGGCTATGGCTACACCTTC. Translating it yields CASSRDREGYGYTF.

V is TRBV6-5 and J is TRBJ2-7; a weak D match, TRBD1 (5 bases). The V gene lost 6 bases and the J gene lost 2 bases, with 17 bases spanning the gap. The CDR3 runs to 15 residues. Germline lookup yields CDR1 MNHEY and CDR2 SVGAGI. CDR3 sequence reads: CASRRSVSGTYEQYF. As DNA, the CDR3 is TGTGCCAGCAGGAGGTCGGTGTCAGGGACCTACGAGCAGTACTTC.

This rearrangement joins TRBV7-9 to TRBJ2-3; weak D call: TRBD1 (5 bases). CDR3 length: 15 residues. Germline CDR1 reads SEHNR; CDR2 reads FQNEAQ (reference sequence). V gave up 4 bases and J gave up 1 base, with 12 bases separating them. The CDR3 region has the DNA TGTGCCAGCAGCTCCCAGGGCAGGGGCACAGATACGCAGTATTTT. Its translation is CASSSQGRGTDTQYF.

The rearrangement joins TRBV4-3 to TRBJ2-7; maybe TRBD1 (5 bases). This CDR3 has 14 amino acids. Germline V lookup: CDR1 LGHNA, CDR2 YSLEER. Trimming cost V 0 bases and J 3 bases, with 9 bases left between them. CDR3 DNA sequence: TGCGCCAGCAGCCAAGATTTGGACAACTACGAGCAGTACTTC. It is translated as CASSQDLDNYEQYF.

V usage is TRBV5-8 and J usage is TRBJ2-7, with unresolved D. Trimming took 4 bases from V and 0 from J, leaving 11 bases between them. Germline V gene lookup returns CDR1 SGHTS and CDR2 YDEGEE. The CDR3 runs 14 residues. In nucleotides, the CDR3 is TGTGCCAGCAGCCTCCCCAGCGACTCCTACGAGCAGTACTTC. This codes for CASSLPSDSYEQYF.

The CDR3 DNA sequence: TGTGCCAGCACAGTTGCGGGAGGCGGGGAGACCCAGTACTTC. It specifies CASTVAGGGETQYF. V gene TRBV3-1 (or the pseudogene TRBV3-2) combines with J gene TRBJ2-5, with TRBD2 matching over 8 bases. V lost 7 bases and J lost 5; bases outside the gene matches: 9. CDR1 LGHDT and CDR2 YNNKEL come from the germline V gene (reference sequence). The CDR3 has 14 residues.

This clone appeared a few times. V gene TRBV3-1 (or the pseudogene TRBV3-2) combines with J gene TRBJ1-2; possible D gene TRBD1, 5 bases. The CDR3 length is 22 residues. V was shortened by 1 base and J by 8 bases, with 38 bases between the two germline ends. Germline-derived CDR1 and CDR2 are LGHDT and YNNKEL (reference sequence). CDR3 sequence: CASSQVLNPAALISKRGDGYTF. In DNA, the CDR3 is TGTGCCAGCAGCCAAGTCCTTAACCCGGCCGCTCTGATAAGCAAACGAGGGGACGGCTACACCTTC.

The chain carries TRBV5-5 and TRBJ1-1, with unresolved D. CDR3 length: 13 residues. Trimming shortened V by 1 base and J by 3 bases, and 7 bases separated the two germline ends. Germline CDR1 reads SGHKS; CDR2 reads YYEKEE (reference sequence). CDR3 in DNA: TGTGCCAGCAGCTTGAGCCAGCACACTGAAGCTTTCTTT. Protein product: CASSLSQHTEAFF.

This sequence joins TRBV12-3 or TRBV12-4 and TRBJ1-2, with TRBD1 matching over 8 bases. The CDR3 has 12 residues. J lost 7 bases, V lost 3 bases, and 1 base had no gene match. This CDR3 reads CASSLTGVGYTF. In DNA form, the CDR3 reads TGTGCCAGCAGTTTGACAGGGGTTGGCTACACCTTC.

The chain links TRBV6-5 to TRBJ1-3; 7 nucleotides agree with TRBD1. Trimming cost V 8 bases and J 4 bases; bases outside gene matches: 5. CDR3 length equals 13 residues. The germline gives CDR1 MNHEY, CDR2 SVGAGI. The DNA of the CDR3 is TGTGCCAGCGAGACAGGGACAGGAAACACCATATATTTT. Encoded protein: CASETGTGNTIYF.